A single T cell receptor beta chain is shown here with its context. Its specificity is not known. These data come from a study of cytomegalovirus exposure and HLA in healthy donors. Across the whole study: The 130 or so validation repertoires and the 650 to 850 first-cohort repertoires shared a platform, a later analysis reported. Study conclusions and caveats: Specificity of three CMV-associated chains for CMV antigens was verified in vitro. Rare TCR sequences dominated, though some public TCRs recurred in many donors. Overall, approximately 150 TCR beta chains were annotated as cytomegalovirus-associated.

CDR3 length: 16 residues. Trimming left V 6 bases short and J 2 bases short, with 18 bases between. The germline gives CDR1 MNHEY, CDR2 SMNVEV (reference sequence). The protocol was immunoSEQ multiplex PCR, while the TCRdb copy is restricted to in-frame clones and leaves out a portion. The table lists approximately 170,000 clones, roughly 89% of them singletons. The sequenced sample was PBMCs. This TCR came from a woman aged 18-29 years in good health and CMV-seropositive. This sequence joins TRBV27 and TRBJ2-3; a weak D match, TRBD2 (7 bases). CDR3 DNA: TGTGCCAGCAGCGTCTCCGCGGGGGCTCACACAGATACGCAGTATTTT. Translation gives CASSVSAGAHTDTQYF.